This TCR beta chain comes out of a study of shared clonotypes between healthy human individuals. Sequencing was performed with immunoSEQ multiplex PCR; in TCRdb, only in-frame clones are kept and a portion is missing. The sample carries about half a million clones, over 75% recorded once. V dropped 6 bases and J dropped 6; count of bases not matched to a gene: 8. The CDR3 runs to 14 residues. The germline V gene has CDR1 SNHLY and CDR2 FYNNEI. This TCR derives from a woman aged 40-49 years in good health. Some clones in this sample may be carry-over from other donors' samples. Source material: PBMCs. This chain joins TRBV2 and TRBJ2-3; 8 bases are shared with TRBD2. The CDR3 sequence: CASRAGLAGDTQYF. CDR3 nucleotide sequence: TGTGCCAGCAGAGCAGGACTAGCAGGGGATACGCAGTATTTT. Full variable domain (outside the CDR3, taken from reference TRBV2 and TRBJ2-3): EPEVTQTPSHQVTQMGQEVILRCVPISNHLYFYWYRQILGQKVEFLVSFYNNEISEKSEIFDDQFSVERPDGSNFTLKIRSTKLEDSAMYFCASRAGLAGDTQYFGPGTRLTVL.